A selection of T cell receptor beta chains follows, all from one sample in a study of T cells in Graves' hyperthyroidism and ophthalmopathy. From the multiplex PCR reads, TCRdb called clonotypes with MiXCR, one entry per CDR3 protein. Found here are roughly 740,000 distinct CDR3 sequences, 16% of them singletons; the top ten hold under 8.5%. Sequenced sample: blood. These receptors all come from a man younger than 30 with Graves' hyperthyroidism. CDR3s include the opening cysteine and the closing phenylalanine or tryptophan. The order of the fields is clone size, V gene, D gene, J gene, CDR3 DNA, CDR3 protein. The D gene is left open where the match is weak. Clone size appears in some rows only: once, few, many, or a class for an expanded clone.

>few|TRBV7-2|TRBD1|TRBJ2-5
TGTGCCAGCAGCTTAGGTGGGGGACAGGGGTTAAAGACCCAGTACTTC
CASSLGGGQGLKTQYF
>many|TRBV7-9|TRBD1|TRBJ1-2
TGTGCCAGCAGCCCCCTCGGGACAGTAGGCTACACCTTC
CASSPLGTVGYTF
>NA|TRBV15|NA|TRBJ2-1
TGTGCCACCAGCACCCGCCTGCTCCGGTGGAGCTCCTACAATGAGCAGTTCTTC
CATSTRLLRWSSYNEQFF
>many|TRBV18|NA|TRBJ1-1
TGTGCCAGCTCACCACAAGGGTACACTGAAGCTTTCTTT
CASSPQGYTEAFF
>many|TRBV27|NA|TRBJ1-4
TGTGCCAGCAGCGACTCAACTAATGAAAAACTGTTTTTT
CASSDSTNEKLFF
>many|TRBV7-9|NA|TRBJ1-2
TGTGCCAGCAGCCCCAAAAACGCAGGGCAGGATGGCTACACCTTC
CASSPKNAGQDGYTF
>NA|TRBV4-3|TRBD1|TRBJ1-6
TGCGCCAGCAGCTTAACCTTGGACAGGCTTAATTCACCCCTCCACTTT
CASSLTLDRLNSPLHF
>NA|TRBV5-1|TRBD2|TRBJ2-1
TGCGCCAGCAGCCGGACTAGCGGCCAATACAATGAGCAGTTCTTC
CASSRTSGQYNEQFF
>many|TRBV24-1|NA|TRBJ2-5
TGTGCCACCAGTGATCCAAGGACAGATGGGGAGACCCAGTACTTC
CATSDPRTDGETQYF
>many|TRBV20-1|NA|TRBJ2-7
TGCAGTGCTAGAGATGATGGCACCACCTACGAGCAGTACTTC
CSARDDGTTYEQYF
>many|TRBV7-3|TRBD2|TRBJ2-1
TGTGCCAGCAGCTTAGTGGGGGCGGGAGGGTACAATGAGCAGTTCTTC
CASSLVGAGGYNEQFF
>few|TRBV28|NA|TRBJ1-2
TGTGCCAGCAGTACAACAGGGAATCTTTTTAACTATGGCTACACCTTC
CASSTTGNLFNYGYTF
>few|TRBV28|NA|TRBJ1-1
TGTGCCAGCAAGGAGACACCAAACACTGAAGCTTTCTTT
CASKETPNTEAFF
>NA|TRBV20-1|NA|TRBJ2-7
TGCAGTGCTAGAGATCAATTGAGCTCCTACGAGCAGTACTTC
CSARDQLSSYEQYF
>few|TRBV19|NA|TRBJ2-1
TGTGCCAGTATGAGGCGTGGATACAATGAGCAGTTCTTC
CASMRRGYNEQFF
>NA|TRBV24-1|TRBD2|TRBJ2-3
TGTGCCACCAGTGATTTGCATGCTAGCGGGGACACAGATACGCAGTATTTT
CATSDLHASGDTDTQYF
>NA|TRBV9|NA|TRBJ2-2
TGTGCCAGCAGCGTTAATAGTGGGACCGGGGAGCTGTTTTTT
CASSVNSGTGELFF
>few|TRBV6-1|TRBD2|TRBJ2-7
TGTGCCAGCTCCAAATCGGGACTAGCGAGGGTCGAGCAGTACTTC
CASSKSGLARVEQYF
>few|TRBV28|NA|TRBJ1-6
TGTGCCAGCAGTTTATACGATTTTTCACCCCTCCACTTT
CASSLYDFSPLHF
>NA|TRBV6-2/TRBV6-3|NA|TRBJ1-2
TGTGCCAGCAGTGACACCGGGCCGCGAGGCTATGGCTACACCTTC
CASSDTGPRGYGYTF
>many|TRBV20-1|NA|TRBJ2-5
TGCAGTGCTAGAGTCCCTGGAGGGAGGCCCAGGGTCGGGGCCCAGTACTTC
CSARVPGGRPRVGAQYF
>NA|TRBV14|TRBD2|TRBJ2-1
TGTGCCAGCAGCCAACCAAGTAGGGCTAGCGGGACTTGGGATGAGCAGTTCTTC
CASSQPSRASGTWDEQFF
>many|TRBV30|TRBD1|TRBJ2-1
TGTGCCTGGAGGACAGGGGGCTCCTACAATGAGCAGTTCTTC
CAWRTGGSYNEQFF
>NA|TRBV15|NA|TRBJ2-3
TGTGCCACCAGCAGTACAGCGACGGATACGCAGTATTTT
CATSSTATDTQYF
>many|TRBV30|TRBD1|TRBJ1-5
TGTGCCTACAGCCGGGACAGGGGGCCCAATAGCAATCAGCCCCAGCATTTT
CAYSRDRGPNSNQPQHF
>many|TRBV2|NA|TRBJ1-1
TGTGCCAGCAGTGAGCCGGACAGAGGGAACACTGAAGCTTTCTTT
CASSEPDRGNTEAFF
>NA|TRBV6-1|NA|TRBJ2-7
TGTGCCAGCACCCTGGAGCCGGGTGCCCCCTACGAGCAGTACTTC
CASTLEPGAPYEQYF
>NA|TRBV10-3|TRBD1|TRBJ1-2
TGTGCCATCAGTCTAGGACAGGGCTATGGCTACACCTTC
CAISLGQGYGYTF
>few|TRBV9|NA|TRBJ1-1
TGTGCCAGCAGCGTAGACCCTCAGGGAGCCAACACTGAAGCTTTCTTT
CASSVDPQGANTEAFF
>few|TRBV7-3|NA|TRBJ2-3
TGTGCCAGCAGCTCATCAAATACGCAGTATTTT
CASSSSNTQYF
>few|TRBV28|NA|TRBJ2-3
TGTGCCAGCAGTAGTTTTGCACGGGTCGTCACAGATACGCAGTATTTT
CASSSFARVVTDTQYF
>NA|TRBV20-1|NA|TRBJ1-3
TGCAGTGCAGGAAGGGGCGGCTCTGGAAACACCATATATTTT
CSAGRGGSGNTIYF
>NA|TRBV7-3|NA|TRBJ1-1
TGTGCCGGCAGCTTTTCGGGGAACACTGAAGCTTTCTTT
CAGSFSGNTEAFF
>NA|TRBV6-2/TRBV6-3|NA|TRBJ2-3
TGTGCCAGCCAAACCGGAGATACGCAGTATTTT
CASQTGDTQYF
>few|TRBV24-1|NA|TRBJ1-2
TGTGCCACCAGTGATTTTGGTTCAGATGACTATGGCTACACCTTC
CATSDFGSDDYGYTF
>few|TRBV9|TRBD1|TRBJ2-7
TGTGCCAGCAGCGCTAGGGGGACAGGGAGCCACGAGCAGTACTTC
CASSARGTGSHEQYF
>few|TRBV2|NA|TRBJ1-4
TGTGCCAGCAGTGGACAGGTCGGATCAACTAATGAAAAACTGTTTTTT
CASSGQVGSTNEKLFF
>NA|TRBV14|TRBD2|TRBJ2-3
TGTGCCAGCAGCCCCGGACTAGCGGGACATGAAGATACGCAGTATTTT
CASSPGLAGHEDTQYF
>NA|TRBV28|NA|TRBJ1-5
TGTGCCAGCAGCCCTGGGTGGTCGGGCAATCAGCCCCAGCATTTT
CASSPGWSGNQPQHF
>NA|TRBV4-1|NA|TRBJ2-1
TGCGCCAGCAGCCCACGGGACACTTACGAGCAGTTCTTC
CASSPRDTYEQFF
>few|TRBV20-1|NA|TRBJ1-1
TGCAGTGGCGGGACGGGCCTGAACACTGAAGCTTTCTTT
CSGGTGLNTEAFF
>many|TRBV28|NA|TRBJ1-6
TGTGCCAGCAGTTTGGTCGATAGCTCCTATAATTCACCCCTCCACTTT
CASSLVDSSYNSPLHF
>NA|TRBV12-3/TRBV12-4|NA|TRBJ2-3
TGTGCCAGCAGTTTTCCGAGGGACATCGCTTATACGCAGTATTTT
CASSFPRDIAYTQYF
>few|TRBV5-1|TRBD2|TRBJ2-2
TGCGCCAGCAGCTTGCCGGCGGGAGTAAACACCGGGGAGCTGTTTTTT
CASSLPAGVNTGELFF
>few|TRBV29-1|NA|TRBJ2-3
TGCAGCGTCGTGACAGTTCATAGCACAGATACGCAGTATTTT
CSVVTVHSTDTQYF
>NA|TRBV2|NA|TRBJ2-2
TGTGCCAGCAGTGAAGCCTTGAGCACCGGGGAGCTGTTTTTT
CASSEALSTGELFF
>many|TRBV11-1|NA|TRBJ2-7
TGTGCCAGCAGCGTGTCGCCGGTACAGGGAGGCTACGAGCAGTACTTC
CASSVSPVQGGYEQYF
>NA|TRBV12-3/TRBV12-4|NA|TRBJ2-2
TGTGCCAGCAGTCCCGGGCCCTCCGGGGAGCTGTTTTTT
CASSPGPSGELFF